This T cell receptor (beta chain) was obtained from a study of T-cell reconstitution after alpha-beta-depleted transplantation in children. Study outcomes and limitations: The main origin of T-cell counts and diversity one year after transplant was newly produced T cells. Reportedly, roughly two months post-transplant, alpha-beta T cells arose from several hundred expanded graft clones.

About this clonotype: Its antigen is unknown.

In germline, CDR1 is DFQATT, CDR2 SNEGSKA (reference sequence). CDR3 size: 13 residues. Between the trimmed V and J ends, which lost 3 bases and 2 bases, there was a span of 10 bases. Unique molecular identifiers were used to barcode this TCRbeta library. MiXCR, run by TCRdb on the PCR reads, gives a single entry per CDR3 protein. Among around 500,000 distinct CDR3 sequences listed, around 23% were seen once. The receptor was derived from a boy less than two years old who had a stem cell transplant for acute myeloid leukemia, so the T cells may come from the graft donor. This material consisted of PBMCs, mostly from graft donor cells, taken 360 days after TCRalphabeta/CD19-depleted stem cell transplant. V usage is TRBV20-1 and J usage is TRBJ1-1, with D possibly being TRBD1 (5 bases). The CDR3 DNA follows: TGCAGTGCTAGGGGACGGGCTAACACTGAAGCTTTCTTT. Protein product: CSARGRANTEAFF.